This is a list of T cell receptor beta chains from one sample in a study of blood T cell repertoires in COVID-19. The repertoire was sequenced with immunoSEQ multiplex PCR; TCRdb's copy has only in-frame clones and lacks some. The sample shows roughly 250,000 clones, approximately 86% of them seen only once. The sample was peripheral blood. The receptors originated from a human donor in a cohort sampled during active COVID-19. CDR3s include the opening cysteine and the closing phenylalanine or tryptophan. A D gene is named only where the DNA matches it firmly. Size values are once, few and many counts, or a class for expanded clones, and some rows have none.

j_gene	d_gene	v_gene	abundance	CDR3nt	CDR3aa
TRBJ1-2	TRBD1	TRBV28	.	TGTGCCAGCAGTTTATACAGGGGGTTACGCTATGGCTACACCTTC	CASSLYRGLRYGYTF
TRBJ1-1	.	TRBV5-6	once	TGTGCCAGCAGCCAAACACAGACGAACACTGAAGCTTTCTTT	CASSQTQTNTEAFF
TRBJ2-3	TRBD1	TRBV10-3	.	TGTGCCATCAACGGACAGGACTCAGATACGCAGTATTTT	CAINGQDSDTQYF
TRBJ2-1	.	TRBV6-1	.	TGTGCCAGCAGTGGGGGGGCGTGGCGGGGGAGCTCCTACAATGAGCAGTTCTTC	CASSGGAWRGSSYNEQFF
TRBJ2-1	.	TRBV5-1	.	TGCGCCAGCAGCATGTGGGGGCCAGGCAATGAGCAGTTCTTC	CASSMWGPGNEQFF
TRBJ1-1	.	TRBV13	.	TGTGCCAGCAGCCTGAAGACAGGAATGAACACTGAAGCTTTCTTT	CASSLKTGMNTEAFF
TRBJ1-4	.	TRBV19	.	TGTGCCAGTAGGCGGGGGGGGTTTAATGAAAAACTGTTTTTT	CASRRGGFNEKLFF
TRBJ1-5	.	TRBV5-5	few	TGTGCCAGCAGTTTGGGTTGGGCGAATGATCAGCCCCAGCATTTT	CASSLGWANDQPQHF
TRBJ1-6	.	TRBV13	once	TGTGCCAGCAGCGCCCCAAATACCGGCGGGAAATCGACCCTCCACTTT	CASSAPNTGGKSTLHF
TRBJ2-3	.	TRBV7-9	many	TGTGCCAGCAGCCCCCGCGGGGAGGATACGCAGTATTTT	CASSPRGEDTQYF
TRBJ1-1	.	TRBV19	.	TGTGCCAGTAGTTTGTCGACAGTTGAGAACACTGAAGCTTTCTTT	CASSLSTVENTEAFF
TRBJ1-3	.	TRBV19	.	TGTGCCAGTATCCTTACCGGGACTTACTCTGGAAACACCATATATTTT	CASILTGTYSGNTIYF
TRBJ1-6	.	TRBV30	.	TGTGCCTGGAGCTCGTCGTCAGGAAAAACTTCACCCCTCCACTTT	CAWSSSSGKTSPLHF
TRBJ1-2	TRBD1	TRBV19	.	TGTGCCAGTAAGGGACAGGCTGGCTATGGCTACACCTTC	CASKGQAGYGYTF
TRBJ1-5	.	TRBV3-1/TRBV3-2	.	TGTGCCAGCAGCTACTATAGCAATCAGCCCCAGCATTTT	CASSYYSNQPQHF
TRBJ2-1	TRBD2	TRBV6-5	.	TGTGCCAGCAGTTACTCAGCGGGAGGGTATGAGCAGTTCTTC	CASSYSAGGYEQFF
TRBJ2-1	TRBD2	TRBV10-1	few	TGCGCCAGCAGTCCCGGGACTAGCGGGCGGGGGGTCTTC	CASSPGTSGRGVF
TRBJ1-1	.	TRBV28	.	TGTGCCAGCACCCAAAGAGGGAGAATGAACACTGAAGCTTTCTTT	CASTQRGRMNTEAFF
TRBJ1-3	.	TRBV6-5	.	TGTGCCAGCAGTTACAATACAGGGAGCGGAAACACCATATATTTT	CASSYNTGSGNTIYF
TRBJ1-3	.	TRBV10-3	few	TGTGCCCTCTCCGGTGGGGCCGTTACTGGAAACACCATATATTTT	CALSGGAVTGNTIYF
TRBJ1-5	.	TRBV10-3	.	TGTGCCATCAGTGAGACATATCAGGGGCACGGCAATCAGCCCCAGCATTTT	CAISETYQGHGNQPQHF
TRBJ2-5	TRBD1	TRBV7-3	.	TGTGCCAGCAGCTCCGGGATTCAGGGGGCCCAGTACTTC	CASSSGIQGAQYF
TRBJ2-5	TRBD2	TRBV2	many	TGTGCCAGCACTAAGACTAGCGCTAGAGAGACCCAGTACTTC	CASTKTSARETQYF
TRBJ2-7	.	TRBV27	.	TGTGCCAGCAGTTTATACCCCATGGCAGAGCAGTACTTC	CASSLYPMAEQYF
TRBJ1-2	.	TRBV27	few	TGTGCCAGCAGTCCAGGAGGGGTGGGCTATGGCTACACCTTC	CASSPGGVGYGYTF
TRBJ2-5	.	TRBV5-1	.	TGCGCCAGCCGCCCAGATCAAGAGACCCAGTACTTC	CASRPDQETQYF
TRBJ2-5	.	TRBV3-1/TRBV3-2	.	TGTGCCAGCAGCCAAGAGAGGGGGTACCAAGAGACCCAGTACTTC	CASSQERGYQETQYF
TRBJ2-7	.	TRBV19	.	TGTGCCAGTAGTACTCGGGATATAGGTTACGAGCAGTACTTC	CASSTRDIGYEQYF
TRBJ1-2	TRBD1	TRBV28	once	TGTGCCAGCAGTTTTGAGGGGGCGAGGGGCTACACCTTC	CASSFEGARGYTF
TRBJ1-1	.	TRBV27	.	TGTGCCAGCAGTTTATGGGCCAGGTTGAACACTGAAGCTTTCTTT	CASSLWARLNTEAFF
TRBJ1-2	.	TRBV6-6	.	TGTGCCAGCAGCCTCCGGGACTCTCGCAGATACACCTTC	CASSLRDSRRYTF
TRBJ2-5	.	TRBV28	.	TGTGCCAGCAGTGGATGGGAAGTCGGGGGAGAGACCCAGTACTTC	CASSGWEVGGETQYF
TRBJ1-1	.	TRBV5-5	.	TGTGCCAGCAGACAGGTAAATCTTCTGAACACTGAAGCTTTCTTT	CASRQVNLLNTEAFF
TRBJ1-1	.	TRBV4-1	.	TGCGCCAGCAGCCAGGCTACCGGGACTGAAGCTTTCTTT	CASSQATGTEAFF
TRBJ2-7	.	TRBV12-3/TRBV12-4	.	TGTGCCAGCAGTTTTTCCAGGAACTACGAGCAGTACTTC	CASSFSRNYEQYF
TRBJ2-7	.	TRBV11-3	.	TGTGCCAGCAGCTTAGATCGGTTGTACGAGCAGTACTTC	CASSLDRLYEQYF
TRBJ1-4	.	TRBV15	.	TGTGCCACCAGCGGGAAGACAGGATTTAATGAAAAACTGTTTTTT	CATSGKTGFNEKLFF
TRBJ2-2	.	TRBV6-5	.	TGTGCCAGCAGGATAAACAGGAACACCGGGGAGCTGTTTTTT	CASRINRNTGELFF
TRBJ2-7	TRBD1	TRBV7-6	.	TGTGCCAGCAGCATAGAAGGGGGCCCCTACGAGCAGTACTTC	CASSIEGGPYEQYF
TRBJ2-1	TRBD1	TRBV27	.	TGTGCCAGCCACCCGGGACAGGGCCTCAATGAGCAGTTCTTC	CASHPGQGLNEQFF
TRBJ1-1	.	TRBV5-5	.	TGTGCCAGCAGCCCATTCTCGGGGGGGTTGACTGAAGCTTTCTTT	CASSPFSGGLTEAFF
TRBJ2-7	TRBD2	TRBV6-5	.	TGTGCCAGCAGTTACCCCGGGAGTAGCGGGACCTACGAGCAGTACTTC	CASSYPGSSGTYEQYF
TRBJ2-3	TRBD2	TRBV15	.	TGTGCCACCAGCAGAGATGATAGCGGGGGGGGCTGGTATGAGACAGATACGCAGTATTTT	CATSRDDSGGGWYETDTQYF
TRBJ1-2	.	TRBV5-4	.	TGTGCCAGCAGCTTGGAAAACAGGGCCCATGGCTACACCTTC	CASSLENRAHGYTF
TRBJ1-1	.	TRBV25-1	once	TGTGCCAGCAGTCGAACTCAGGGGTTCACTGAAGCTTTCTTT	CASSRTQGFTEAFF
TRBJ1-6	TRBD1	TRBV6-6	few	TGTGCCAGCAGCCCGGACAGGGAGGGTAGGTCACCCCTCCACTTT	CASSPDREGRSPLHF
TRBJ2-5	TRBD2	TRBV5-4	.	TGTGCCAGCAGCTTTATGAGCGGGAGATCGGGAGAGACCCAGTACTTC	CASSFMSGRSGETQYF
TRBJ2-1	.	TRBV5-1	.	TGCGCCAGCAGCCAACGCGCTTCGGGGCGGGGCCTCTACAATGAGCAGTTCTTC	CASSQRASGRGLYNEQFF
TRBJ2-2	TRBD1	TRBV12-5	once	TGTGCTAGTGGCAGGGGCACAGGGGGCGACACCGGGGAGCTGTTTTTT	CASGRGTGGDTGELFF
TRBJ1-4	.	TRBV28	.	TGTGCCAGCAGTTTTACACTAGCAACTAATGAAAAACTGTTTTTT	CASSFTLATNEKLFF